This T cell receptor beta chain stems from a study of CD8+ T cells in alopecia areata. Findings of the study overall: Compared with normal scalp, lesional scalp had higher clonality and more expanded CD8+ clones.

This CDR3 is built from 17 residues. From germline, CDR1 is LGHNA and CDR2 YNFKEQ. The V end was cut by 1 base, the J end by 5 bases, with 17 bases between. In regard to this clone: Antigen: not known.

Sequencing templates came from extracted RNA that was reverse transcribed into cDNA. Clones were sequenced by immunoSEQ multiplex PCR, and TCRdb holds only the in-frame ones, with some missing. The sample yields around 97,000 clones, 55% seen once. Sequencing was done on a sample of CD4+ T cells sorted from blood. This rearrangement joins TRBV4-2 to TRBJ2-2; a possible D gene is TRBD1 (6 bases). This TCR was sampled from a human donor in good health. For the CDR3, the DNA is TGTGCCAGCAGCCAAGTTTGGGGGAGTACAGGGACCGGGGAGCTGTTTTTT. Its protein product is CASSQVWGSTGTGELFF.